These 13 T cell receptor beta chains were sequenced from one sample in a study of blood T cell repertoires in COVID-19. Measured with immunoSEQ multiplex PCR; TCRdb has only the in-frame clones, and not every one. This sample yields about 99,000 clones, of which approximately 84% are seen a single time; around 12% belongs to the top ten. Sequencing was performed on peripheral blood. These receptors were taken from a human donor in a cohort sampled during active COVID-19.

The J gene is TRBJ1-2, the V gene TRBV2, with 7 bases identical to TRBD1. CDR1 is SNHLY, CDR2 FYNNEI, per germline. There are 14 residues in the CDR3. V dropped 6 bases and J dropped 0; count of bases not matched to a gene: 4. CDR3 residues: CASRTGTANYGYTF. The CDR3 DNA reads TGTGCCAGCAGGACAGGGACAGCTAACTATGGCTACACCTTC.

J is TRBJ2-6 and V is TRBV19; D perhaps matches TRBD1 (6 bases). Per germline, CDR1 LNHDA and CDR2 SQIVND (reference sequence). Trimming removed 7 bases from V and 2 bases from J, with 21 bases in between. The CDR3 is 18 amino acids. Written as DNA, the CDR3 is TGTGCCAGTAAGAAAGATGGGGGCACCCGGACTGGGGCCAACGTCCTGACTTTC. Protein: CASKKDGGTRTGANVLTF.

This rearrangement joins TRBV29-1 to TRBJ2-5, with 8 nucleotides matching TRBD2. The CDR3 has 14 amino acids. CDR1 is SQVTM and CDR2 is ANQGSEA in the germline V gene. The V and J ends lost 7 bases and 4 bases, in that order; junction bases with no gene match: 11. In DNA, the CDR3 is TGCAGCGCTCATAGCGGGGCCCGCGGAGAGACCCAGTACTTC. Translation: CSAHSGARGETQYF.

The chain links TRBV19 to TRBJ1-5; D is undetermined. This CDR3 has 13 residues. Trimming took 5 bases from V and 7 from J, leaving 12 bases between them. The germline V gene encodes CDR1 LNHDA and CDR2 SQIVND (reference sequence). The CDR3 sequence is CASSLEGYQPQHF. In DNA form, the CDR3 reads TGTGCCAGTAGTTTGGAGGGTTACCAGCCCCAGCATTTT.

The chain's CDR3 is CASSMGAPNTGELFF. The CDR3 coding sequence is TGTGCCAGCAGCATGGGGGCACCGAACACCGGGGAGCTGTTTTTT. The V call is TRBV5-8, the J call TRBJ2-2, with D maybe TRBD1 (6 bases). The CDR3 runs to 15 residues. The germline V gene has CDR1 SGHTS and CDR2 YDEGEE. Trimming shortened V by 4 bases and J by 0 bases, and 10 bases separated the two germline ends.

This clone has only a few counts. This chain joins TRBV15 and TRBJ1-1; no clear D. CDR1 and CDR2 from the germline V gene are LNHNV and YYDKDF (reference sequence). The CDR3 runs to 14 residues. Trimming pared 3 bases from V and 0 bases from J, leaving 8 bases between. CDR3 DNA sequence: TGTGCCACCAGCAGCCAACTTATGAACACTGAAGCTTTCTTT. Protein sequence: CATSSQLMNTEAFF.

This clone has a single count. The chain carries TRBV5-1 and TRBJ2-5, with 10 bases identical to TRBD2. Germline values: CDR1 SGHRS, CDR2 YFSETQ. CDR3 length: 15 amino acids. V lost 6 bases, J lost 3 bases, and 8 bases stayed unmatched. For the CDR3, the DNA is TGCGCCAGCAACTCGCTAGGGACTAGCGAAGAGACCCAGTACTTC. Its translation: CASNSLGTSEETQYF.

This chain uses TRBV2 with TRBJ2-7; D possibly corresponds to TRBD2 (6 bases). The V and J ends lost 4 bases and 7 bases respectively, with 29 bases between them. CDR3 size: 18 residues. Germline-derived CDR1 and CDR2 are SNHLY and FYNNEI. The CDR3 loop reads CASSVTSLGGAASSEQYF. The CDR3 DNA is TGTGCCAGCAGTGTTACGTCCTTAGGAGGGGCCGCCAGCTCAGAGCAGTACTTC.

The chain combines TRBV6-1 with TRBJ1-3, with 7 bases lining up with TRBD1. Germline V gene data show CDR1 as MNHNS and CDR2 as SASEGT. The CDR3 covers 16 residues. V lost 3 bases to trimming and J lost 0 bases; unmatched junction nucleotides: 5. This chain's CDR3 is CASSERDSHSGNTIYF. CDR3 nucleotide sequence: TGTGCCAGCAGTGAGCGGGACAGTCACTCTGGAAACACCATATATTTT.

CDR3 sequence (DNA): TGTGCCAGCACCAAAGACAGAGTGAACACTGAAGCTTTCTTT. Amino acid sequence: CASTKDRVNTEAFF. V usage is TRBV11-2 and J usage is TRBJ1-1; perhaps TRBD1 as D (5 bases). CDR3 length: 14 residues. With 7 bases removed from V and 0 bases from J, the gap between germline ends came to 12 bases. CDR1 is SGHAT, CDR2 FQNNGV, per germline.

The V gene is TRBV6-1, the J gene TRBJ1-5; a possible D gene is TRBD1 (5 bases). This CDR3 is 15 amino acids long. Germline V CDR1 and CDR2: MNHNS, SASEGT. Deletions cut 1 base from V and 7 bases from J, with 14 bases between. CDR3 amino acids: CASSEGIGGGQPQHF. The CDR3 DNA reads TGTGCCAGCAGTGAAGGAATCGGGGGGGGACAGCCCCAGCATTTT.

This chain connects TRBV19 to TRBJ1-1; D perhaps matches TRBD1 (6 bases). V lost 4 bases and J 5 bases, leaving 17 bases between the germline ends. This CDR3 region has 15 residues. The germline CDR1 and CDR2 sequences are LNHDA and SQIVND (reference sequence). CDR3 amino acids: CASSSNREGWTEAFF. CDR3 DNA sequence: TGTGCCAGTAGTAGCAACAGGGAAGGTTGGACTGAAGCTTTCTTT.

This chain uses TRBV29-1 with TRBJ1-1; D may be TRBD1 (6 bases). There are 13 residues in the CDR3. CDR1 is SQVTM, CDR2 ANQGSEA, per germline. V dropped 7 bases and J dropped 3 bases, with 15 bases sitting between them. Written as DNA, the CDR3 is TGCAGCGCCCGCCAGGGGTTGGACACTGAAGCTTTCTTT. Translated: CSARQGLDTEAFF. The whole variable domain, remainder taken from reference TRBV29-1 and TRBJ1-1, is SAVISQKPSRDICQRGTSLTIQCQVDSQVTMMFWYRQQPGQSLTLIATANQGSEATYESGFVIDKFPISRPNLTFSTLTVSNMSPEDSSIYLCSARQGLDTEAFFGQGTRLTVV.